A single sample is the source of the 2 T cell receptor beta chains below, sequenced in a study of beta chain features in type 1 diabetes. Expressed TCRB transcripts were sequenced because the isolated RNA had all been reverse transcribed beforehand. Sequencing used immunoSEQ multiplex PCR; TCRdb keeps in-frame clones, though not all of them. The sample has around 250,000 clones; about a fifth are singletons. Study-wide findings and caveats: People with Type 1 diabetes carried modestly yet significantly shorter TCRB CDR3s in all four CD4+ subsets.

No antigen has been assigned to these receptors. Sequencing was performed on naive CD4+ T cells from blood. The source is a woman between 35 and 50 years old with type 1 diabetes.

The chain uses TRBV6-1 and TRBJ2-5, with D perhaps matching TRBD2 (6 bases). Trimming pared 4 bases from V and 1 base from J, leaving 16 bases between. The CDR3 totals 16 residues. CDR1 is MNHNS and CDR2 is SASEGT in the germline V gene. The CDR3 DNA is TGTGCCAGCAGTGCATACTTCGGGACTCCCCAAGAGACCCAGTACTTC. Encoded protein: CASSAYFGTPQETQYF.

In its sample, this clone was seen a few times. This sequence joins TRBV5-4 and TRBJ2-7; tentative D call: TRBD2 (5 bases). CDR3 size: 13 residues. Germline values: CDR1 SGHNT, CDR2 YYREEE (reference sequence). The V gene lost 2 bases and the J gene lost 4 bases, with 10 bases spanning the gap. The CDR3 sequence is CASSLTRGYEQYF. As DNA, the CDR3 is TGTGCCAGCAGCTTAACTAGAGGGTACGAGCAGTACTTC.